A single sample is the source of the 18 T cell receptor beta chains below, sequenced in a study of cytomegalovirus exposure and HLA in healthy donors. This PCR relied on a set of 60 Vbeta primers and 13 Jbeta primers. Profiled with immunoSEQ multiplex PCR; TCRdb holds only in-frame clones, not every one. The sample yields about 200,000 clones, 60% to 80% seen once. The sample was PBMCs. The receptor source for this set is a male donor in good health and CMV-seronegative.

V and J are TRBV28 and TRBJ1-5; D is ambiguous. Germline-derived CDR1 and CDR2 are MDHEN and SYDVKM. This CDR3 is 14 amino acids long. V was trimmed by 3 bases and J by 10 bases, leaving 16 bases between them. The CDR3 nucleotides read TGTGCCAGCAGTTTCCCAGGAGGCCCACGCCCCCAGCATTTT. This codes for CASSFPGGPRPQHF. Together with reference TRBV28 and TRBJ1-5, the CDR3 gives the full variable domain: DVKVTQSSRYLVKRTGEKVFLECVQDMDHENMFWYRQDPGLGLRLIYFSYDVKMKEKGDIPEGYSVSREKKERFSLILESASTNQTSMYLCASSFPGGPRPQHFGDGTRLSIL.

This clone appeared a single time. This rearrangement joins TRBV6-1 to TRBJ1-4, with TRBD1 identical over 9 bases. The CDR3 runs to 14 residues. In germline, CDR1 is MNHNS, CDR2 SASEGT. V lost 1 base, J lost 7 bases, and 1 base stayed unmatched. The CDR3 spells CASSEGTGVEKLFF. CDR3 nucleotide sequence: TGTGCCAGCAGTGAAGGGACAGGGGTTGAAAAACTGTTTTTT.

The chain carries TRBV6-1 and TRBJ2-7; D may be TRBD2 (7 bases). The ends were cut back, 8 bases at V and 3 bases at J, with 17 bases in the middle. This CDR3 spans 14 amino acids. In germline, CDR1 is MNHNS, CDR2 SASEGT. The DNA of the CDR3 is TGTGCCAGCTCGAAAGGGGGGGGCGGCTACGAGCAGTACTTC. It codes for CASSKGGGGYEQYF.

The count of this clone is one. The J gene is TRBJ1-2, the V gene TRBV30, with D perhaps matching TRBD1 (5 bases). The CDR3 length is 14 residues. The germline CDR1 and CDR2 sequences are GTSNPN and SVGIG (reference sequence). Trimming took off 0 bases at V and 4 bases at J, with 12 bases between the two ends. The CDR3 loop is CAWSVVRASYGYTF. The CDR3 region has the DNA TGTGCCTGGAGTGTAGTCAGGGCGAGCTATGGCTACACCTTC.

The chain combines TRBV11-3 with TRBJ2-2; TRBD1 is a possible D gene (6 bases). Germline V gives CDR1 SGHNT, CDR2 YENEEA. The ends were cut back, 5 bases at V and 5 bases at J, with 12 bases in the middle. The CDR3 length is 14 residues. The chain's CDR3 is CASSPRGGTGELFF. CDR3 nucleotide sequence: TGTGCCAGCAGCCCTCGAGGGGGTACCGGGGAGCTGTTTTTT.

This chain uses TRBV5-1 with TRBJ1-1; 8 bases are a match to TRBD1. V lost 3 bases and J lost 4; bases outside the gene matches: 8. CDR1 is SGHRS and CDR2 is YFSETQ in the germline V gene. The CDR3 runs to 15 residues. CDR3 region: CASSSSGTGLTEAFF. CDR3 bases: TGCGCCAGCAGCTCATCCGGGACAGGTCTCACTGAAGCTTTCTTT.

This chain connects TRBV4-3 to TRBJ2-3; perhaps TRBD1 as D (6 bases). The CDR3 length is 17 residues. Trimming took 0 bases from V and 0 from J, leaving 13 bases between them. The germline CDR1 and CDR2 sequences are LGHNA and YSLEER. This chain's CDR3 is CASSQEWGPPSTDTQYF. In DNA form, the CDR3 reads TGCGCCAGCAGCCAAGAATGGGGGCCGCCTAGCACAGATACGCAGTATTTT.

CDR3 amino acids: CASSLETAATNEKLFF. The CDR3 coding sequence is TGCGCCAGCAGCTTGGAGACAGCAGCAACTAATGAAAAACTGTTTTTT. The rearrangement joins TRBV5-1 to TRBJ1-4, with a weak D call TRBD1 (5 bases). Looked up from germline, CDR1 is SGHRS and CDR2 is YFSETQ. The V end was cut by 0 bases, the J end by 0 bases, with 9 bases between. This CDR3 has 16 residues.

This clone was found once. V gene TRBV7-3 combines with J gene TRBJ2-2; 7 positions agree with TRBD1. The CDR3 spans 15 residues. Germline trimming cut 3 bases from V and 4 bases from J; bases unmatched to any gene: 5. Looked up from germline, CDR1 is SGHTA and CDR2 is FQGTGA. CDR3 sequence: CASSFAGTATGELFF. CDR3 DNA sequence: TGTGCCAGCAGCTTCGCCGGGACAGCCACCGGGGAGCTGTTTTTT. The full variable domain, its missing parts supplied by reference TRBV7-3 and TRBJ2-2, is GAGVSQTPSNKVTEKGKYVELRCDPISGHTALYWYRQSLGQGPEFLIYFQGTGAADDSGLPNDRFFAVRPEGSVSTLKIQRTERGDSAVYLCASSFAGTATGELFFGEGSRLTVL.

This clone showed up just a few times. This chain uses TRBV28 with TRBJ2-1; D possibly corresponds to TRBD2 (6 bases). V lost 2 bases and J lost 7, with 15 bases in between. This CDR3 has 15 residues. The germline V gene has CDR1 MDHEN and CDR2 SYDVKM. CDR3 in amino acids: CASSLLLAPRNEQFF. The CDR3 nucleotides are TGTGCCAGCAGTTTACTACTAGCACCGAGGAATGAGCAGTTCTTC. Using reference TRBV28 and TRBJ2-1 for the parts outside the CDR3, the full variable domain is DVKVTQSSRYLVKRTGEKVFLECVQDMDHENMFWYRQDPGLGLRLIYFSYDVKMKEKGDIPEGYSVSREKKERFSLILESASTNQTSMYLCASSLLLAPRNEQFFGPGTRLTVL.

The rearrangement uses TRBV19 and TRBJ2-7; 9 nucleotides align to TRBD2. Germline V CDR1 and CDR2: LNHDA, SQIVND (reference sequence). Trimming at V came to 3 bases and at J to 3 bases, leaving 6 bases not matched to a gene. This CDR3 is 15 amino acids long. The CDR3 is CASSIRASGNYEQYF. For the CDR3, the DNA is TGTGCCAGTAGTATTAGGGCTAGCGGGAACTACGAGCAGTACTTC.

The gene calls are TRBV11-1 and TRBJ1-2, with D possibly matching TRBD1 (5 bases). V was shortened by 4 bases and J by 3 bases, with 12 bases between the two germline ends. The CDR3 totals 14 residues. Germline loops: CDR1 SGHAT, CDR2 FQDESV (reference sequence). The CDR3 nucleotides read TGTGCCAGCAGCTCAACCCGGGGGGACTATGGCTACACCTTC. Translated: CASSSTRGDYGYTF.

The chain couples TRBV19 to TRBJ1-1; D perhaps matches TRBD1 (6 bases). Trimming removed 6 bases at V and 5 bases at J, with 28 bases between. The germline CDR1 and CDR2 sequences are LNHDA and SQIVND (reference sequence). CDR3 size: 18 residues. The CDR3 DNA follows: TGTGCCAGTAGCCCTCCGGGGGGGCGCGGTTCCCCGGGGACTGAAGCTTTCTTT. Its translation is CASSPPGGRGSPGTEAFF.

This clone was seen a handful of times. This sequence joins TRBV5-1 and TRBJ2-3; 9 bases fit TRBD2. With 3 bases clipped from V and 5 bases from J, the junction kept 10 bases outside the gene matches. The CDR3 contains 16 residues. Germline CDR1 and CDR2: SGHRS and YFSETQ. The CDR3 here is CASSSQSGGREDTQYF. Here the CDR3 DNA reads TGCGCCAGCAGCTCACAGAGCGGGGGGCGGGAAGATACGCAGTATTTT.

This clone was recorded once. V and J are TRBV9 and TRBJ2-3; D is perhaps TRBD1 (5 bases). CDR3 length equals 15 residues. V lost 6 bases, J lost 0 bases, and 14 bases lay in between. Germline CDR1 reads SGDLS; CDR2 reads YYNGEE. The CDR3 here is CASTLGPRSTDTQYF. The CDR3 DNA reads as TGTGCCAGCACCTTGGGGCCGCGGAGCACAGATACGCAGTATTTT.

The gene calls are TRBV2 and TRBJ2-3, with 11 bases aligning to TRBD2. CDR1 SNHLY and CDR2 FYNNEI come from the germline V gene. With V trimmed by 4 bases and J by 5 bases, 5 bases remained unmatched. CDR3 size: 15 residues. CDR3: CASSVAGGFGDTQYF. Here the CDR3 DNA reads TGTGCCAGCAGTGTAGCGGGAGGGTTTGGAGATACGCAGTATTTT.

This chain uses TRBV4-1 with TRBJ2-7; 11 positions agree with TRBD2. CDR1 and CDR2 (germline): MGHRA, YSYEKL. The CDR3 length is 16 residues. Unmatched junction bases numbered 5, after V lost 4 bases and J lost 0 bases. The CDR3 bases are TGCGCCAGCAGCCCCCTACTAGCGGGAGCCTCCTACGAGCAGTACTTC. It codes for CASSPLLAGASYEQYF.

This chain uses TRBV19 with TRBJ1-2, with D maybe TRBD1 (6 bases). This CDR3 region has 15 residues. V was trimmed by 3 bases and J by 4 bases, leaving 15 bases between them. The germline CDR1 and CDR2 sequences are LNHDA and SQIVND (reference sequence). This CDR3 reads CASSILLTGSYGYTF. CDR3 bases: TGTGCCAGTAGTATCCTACTGACAGGCAGCTATGGCTACACCTTC.